Sequencing of this T cell receptor beta chain was carried out in a study of OX40 agonist ivuxolimab in advanced cancers. Losses at the gene ends were 5 bases for V and 2 bases for J; bases not matched to a gene: 8. The CDR3 has 16 amino acids. The V gene's germline CDR1 is SGHVS and CDR2 FQNEAQ. Generated by immunoSEQ multiplex PCR, the TCRdb table keeps only in-frame clones and is missing some. The data hold 75,000 to 100,000 clones, with around nine tenths observed a single time. The sample here was CD4+ or CD8+ T cells sorted from blood, taken in a trial of the OX40 agonist ivuxolimab. This sequence was found in an adult with an advanced solid tumor such as melanoma, head and neck, liver or kidney cancer. The V gene is TRBV7-8, the J gene TRBJ2-3, with TRBD1 matching 9 bases. The CDR3 protein is CASSQRRTGATDTQYF. The CDR3 coding sequence is TGTGCCAGCAGCCAACGACGGACAGGGGCCACAGATACGCAGTATTTT.